The TCR beta chain described here comes from a study of T cells after yellow fever vaccination. Overall study results and limits: The study found a weaker secondary response that peaked faster, day 5 versus 15. FACS-sorted repertoires might harbor abundant contaminating clonotypes from the bulk population.

One entry per CDR3 protein results from TCRdb running MiXCR on the 5' RACE reads. The sample lists a few hundred thousand distinct CDR3 sequences, around a sixth seen once, with 17% in the top ten. This clonotype has more than one count but fewer than ten. Its specificity is not known. V was trimmed by 2 bases and J by 4 bases, leaving 16 bases between them. This CDR3 contains 15 residues. The germline V gene encodes CDR1 DFQATT and CDR2 SNEGSKA (reference sequence). Sequencing was performed on PBMCs, taken 4 to 6 days after the first yellow fever vaccination. The receptor's source is a man between 18 and 35 years old who received the YFV17D yellow fever vaccine. V is TRBV20-1 and J is TRBJ2-3, with a weak D call TRBD1 (6 bases). The CDR3 DNA is TGCAGTGCTAGAAGGGACACAAAACGTGCAGATACGCAGTATTTT. Translation gives CSARRDTKRADTQYF.